The T cell receptor (beta chain) under discussion was sequenced for a study of cytomegalovirus exposure and HLA in healthy donors listed by TCRdb under 2017. At the level of the whole study: An earlier analysis of 587 of the donors reported more than 250 Gb of sequence data and around 120 million unique TCR beta sequences from roughly 180 million T cells. A later genetic analysis used genome-wide SNP genotypes for about three fifths of the 666 donors, treating that subset as a discovery cohort. The later analysis used no new phenotypic data to find candidate immune exposures, relying instead on TCR beta sequences and their occurrence across donors. The study used immunosequencing to profile the T cell repertoires of more than 650 subjects and linked those repertoires to cytomegalovirus serostatus. An early release covering about 600 HLA-typed donors comprised roughly 300 gigabases of sequencing data and 85 million to 100 million unique TCR sequences. Class I and class II HLA loci were covered by the typing at four-digit resolution. Across under 500 genotyped donors of the cohort, an average of about 240,000 unique TCR beta nucleotide sequences per donor were sequenced, and approximately 19% of those sequences were non-productive. To predict cytomegalovirus infection status, the study brought together high-throughput TCR immunosequencing, statistical association of individual TCRs with disease status, and machine learning. The study aimed to test whether cataloging public T cell receptors could reveal signatures of past pathogen exposure. All discovery cohort repertoires had been generated on a single sequencing platform. Donor age, sex, ethnicity and CMV serostatus were compiled together with the repertoire data. Of the roughly 410 genotyped donors, 70% to 90% were placed in the genetic ancestry cluster associated with self-reported Caucasian donors. To study patterns of TCR occurrence, a later analysis re-analyzed previously published TCR beta repertoires from hundreds of donors and added high-resolution HLA genotyping. Roughly five DR-DQ haplotypes were handled as single units for association and clustering because linkage in the cohort was strong. To decide whether each TCR beta V gene segment behaved as functional or pseudogenic, an earlier analysis of some 600 of the donors relied on high-throughput TCR beta sequencing. In addition to the first cohort of 650 to 800 subjects, a separate validation cohort of some 120 different subjects was used. Typing coverage varied by locus: roughly 629-630 donors for A, B, C, DRB1 and DQB1; under 550 for DQA1; nearly 610 for DPA1; more than 450 for DPB1.

The research as a whole found: In vitro tests confirmed that a few of the cytomegalovirus-associated TCR beta chains recognize cytomegalovirus antigens. Sequencing depth was assumed to be roughly uniform across donors in the presence/absence analyses, though that assumption may not hold. When HLA alleles, especially DR and DQ, strongly co-occurred, TCR associations were difficult to assign to individual alleles. The only immune exposure information available for the cohort was CMV serostatus. A later analysis reported that several top co-occurrence clusters appeared linked to parvovirus B19, influenza, CMV and Epstein-Barr virus. Cytomegalovirus status was reported to be diagnosed by the classifier with high specificity and sensitivity in both the original and validation cohorts. The cohort was sequenced for TCR beta chains only, and without alpha or paired-chain data the features that could be detected were limited. A group of highly shared sequence variants was considered likely to be a technical artifact of the sequencing pipeline. An earlier analysis of 587 of the donors showed that most TCR beta V segments appeared in productive rearrangements either about 87% or about 30% of the time, which broadly matched IMGT annotations. In a later analysis, most CMV-associated TCR beta chains were found to appear HLA-restricted, with HLA associations seemingly driven largely by CMV exposure. A further reported finding was that TCR beta sequences accurately predicted the HLA-A and HLA-B alleles for most subjects in the first cohort. Because counts were too low, more than 15 rarely observed V segments, including chromosome 9 orphons, were excluded from the earlier analysis of 587 of the donors. A later analysis associated 16,951 TCR beta sequences with specific HLA alleles at a false discovery rate of 0.05. According to the authors, the approach could potentially be generalized to other disease states and immunological phenotypes. Compared with equally common non-associated chains, HLA-associated TCR beta chains in a later analysis were more clonally expanded and had lower generation probabilities. Linkage disequilibrium might explain the correlated functional status among segregating V segments, but an unknown experimental factor could not be excluded. V-gene and J-gene trimming of TCR beta chains was associated with a missense DCLRE1C variant in a later genetic analysis, and the association was replicated in an independent cohort. Compared with the approximately 720-donor mean, donors in an Asian-associated ancestry cluster had fewer N-insertions in productive TCRs, according to a later genetic analysis. The study listed 150 to 200 TCR beta chains as associated with cytomegalovirus. According to a later analysis, TCR association rates differed among HLA loci, with DRB1 alleles showing the most associated TCRs and HLA-C alleles showing the fewest. Across donors, most TCR sequences were observed very rarely, whereas some public TCRs were present in many individuals. Because HLA typing was unavailable for some donors at each locus, only the typed subset was used in association tests.

The cohort comprised 550 to 700 healthy bone marrow donors. At the time of sampling, every cohort member was nominally healthy, though immune exposures that went unrecorded were likely present. The donor was CMV seropositive and was included in the group of 289 seropositive cohort members. A peripheral blood sample was provided by each donor, and peripheral blood mononuclear cells were used for TCR beta sequencing. Genomic DNA extraction from the blood cell samples was performed with the Qiagen DNeasy Blood Extraction Kit. Libraries were built with the immunoSEQ multiplex PCR assay. A mixture of 60 forward primers for TCR Vbeta segments and 13 reverse primers for TCR Jbeta segments was used in the multiplex PCR. The CDR3 region of rearranged TCR beta genes was amplified from genomic DNA with a multiplex PCR assay. On the Illumina HiSeq System, the amplified TCR beta libraries were sequenced as 87-base-pair reads. As for how the authors treated the data: In a later analysis, some 80 million unique TCR beta chains were counted across the roughly 610 repertoires, and roughly 11 million of these chains were shared by at least two donors. To remove PCR and sequencing errors, raw reads were error-corrected and collapsed into unique sequences using a nearest-neighbor algorithm that merged closely related sequences. Alignment of CDR3 sequences to IMGT reference sequences was used to assign V, D and J gene segments. For a sequence to be retained, a match of at least six nucleotides to both a V gene segment and a J gene segment was required. Rearrangements were classified as productive when the CDR3 lacked stop codons and remained in frame with V and J, and all other rearrangements were classified as non-productive. CDR3 was defined by IMGT convention, running from the second conserved V-encoded cysteine to the conserved J-encoded phenylalanine. In an earlier analysis of around 570 of the donors, sequences lacking an unambiguous match to a single V gene segment were excluded. An earlier analysis of some 610 of the donors called V segments functional above 56.7% productive rearrangements and segregating when the between-donor standard deviation exceeded 5%. A statistical classification framework was developed to diagnose cytomegalovirus status using the catalog of TCR beta chain sequences. In a later analysis, TCR nucleotide sequences were compared against IMGT/GENE-DB human TR gene sequences so that V and J genes could be assigned. In a later analysis, CDR3 sequences and most-parsimonious VDJ recombination scenarios were assigned using the TCRdist pipeline. In a later analysis, every TCR beta chain was defined by the combination of its CDR3 amino acid sequence and its V-gene family, and reads without a unique V-gene family were dropped. In a later analysis, around 600 highly shared, low-generation-probability nucleotide sequences were removed to address suspected cross-contamination and a sequencing artifact. In a later analysis, a clonal expansion index was calculated for each public chain from normalized within-repertoire ranks of inferred template counts. A later analysis computed generation probabilities with a VDJ recombination model fitted to out-of-frame rearrangements, and checked the results against IGoR. In a later analysis, TCR-TCR, TCR-HLA and TCR-CMV co-occurrence was scored with hypergeometric tests, and a repertoire-size bias correction was applied to TCR pairs. A later analysis estimated false discovery rates by permuting HLA or CMV assignments 20 times. A later analysis grouped co-occurring TCRs with DBSCAN, adding TCRdist sequence similarity when clustering within HLA-allele-positive subsets. Repertoires with fewer than 30,000 or more than 120,000 public chains were left out of co-occurrence clustering, as were a handful of repertoires with anomalous nucleotide sharing. TCRdb obtained this table from immuneACCESS and retained in-frame rearrangements with V and J assigned. These tables miss some clones; where compared with another copy, unresolved V genes account for less than half of the shortfall, and the remainder is unexplained. That table supplies the V and J calls and clone size; D and trimming were determined from the DNA. This sample has roughly 180,000 clones in its table, and approximately 80% of those were observed once. Of the sample, 1.4% is held by the ten largest clones.

This clone occurred once. Its recognized antigen is unknown. The record has no base qualities; no much larger clone is one base away. What was sequenced was PBMCs. The sequence was collected from a girl aged 10 to 17 in good health and CMV-seropositive.

The CDR3 amino acid sequence is: CASSRQGAGVDTEAFF. The nucleotide sequence is given as TGTGCCAGCAGTCGTCAGGGGGCAGGAGTTGACACTGAAGCTTTCTTT. This receptor chain uses TRBV5-4 and TRBJ1-1, and TRBD1 aligns with 8 junction nucleotides. The germline V gene (reference sequence) supplies CDR1 SGHNT and CDR2 YYREEE. At the junction V is shortened by 5 bases and J by 3 bases; bases outside the gene matches: 12. Including cysteine and phenylalanine, the CDR3 has 16 amino acids. The entry retains the CDR3 DNA only, 48 bases that are in frame from base 1.